The clone carrying this T cell receptor beta chain was seen a few times. The data are from a study of blood T cell repertoires in COVID-19. Study-level information: Spain, Italy and the United States supplied samples that represented acute and convalescent COVID-19. Nucleic acid was either cDNA or gDNA, and it came from T cells, B-cell-depleted T cells, or PBMCs.

Libraries were prepared by immunoSEQ multiplex PCR; TCRdb keeps only in-frame clonotypes and omits some of them. The table shows roughly 150,000 clones, with around 85% occurring only once. The CDR3 contains 15 residues. V lost 0 bases and J lost 4, with 12 bases in between. Germline V gene sequence: CDR1 LGHNA, CDR2 YSLEER. The sequenced material came from peripheral blood. The rearrangement uses TRBV4-3 and TRBJ1-2; no clear D. The TCR comes from a woman aged 70-85 years with acute or convalescent COVID-19. The chain's CDR3 is CASSQDRSNPYGYTF. The CDR3 region has the DNA TGCGCCAGCAGCCAAGATCGGAGTAACCCCTATGGCTACACCTTC.